Below are 15 T cell receptor beta chains sequenced from a single sample in a study of Ad26.COV2.S vaccination and SARS-CoV-2 variants. Sequenced by immunoSEQ multiplex PCR; TCRdb stores in-frame clones only, minus some. The sample contains hundreds of thousands of clones, more than 70% of which appear only once. Noted treatment: around 19 received Ad26.COV2.S at low or high dose, single or two shots; 5 received placebo; per-sample allocation not given. Day 63 after the first injection of vaccine or placebo was the sampling time. The material sequenced was peripheral blood, taken in a trial of Ad26.COV2.S vaccine versus placebo. These receptors were obtained from a person between 18 and 60 years old who received the Ad26.COV2.S COVID-19 vaccine or a placebo.

The gene calls are TRBV30 and TRBJ2-1; tentative D call: TRBD2 (5 bases). Germline V CDR1 and CDR2: GTSNPN, SVGIG (reference sequence). Between the trimmed V and J ends, which lost 4 bases and 1 base, there was a span of 14 bases. The CDR3 runs to 15 residues. The DNA of the CDR3 is TGTGCCTGGAATGTAGTGTCGGGATCCTACAATGAGCAGTTCTTC. Translation: CAWNVVSGSYNEQFF.

V usage is TRBV2 and J usage is TRBJ1-3; 8 bases fit TRBD1. The CDR3 spans 15 residues. The V gene's germline CDR1 is SNHLY and CDR2 FYNNEI. V was pared by 2 bases and J by 2 bases, with 2 bases of the junction left unmatched. The CDR3 DNA reads as TGTGCCAGCAGTGAAAGACAGGGGACTGGAAACACCATATATTTT. Amino acid sequence: CASSERQGTGNTIYF. The complete variable domain, with remaining parts taken from reference TRBV2 and TRBJ1-3, reads EPEVTQTPSHQVTQMGQEVILRCVPISNHLYFYWYRQILGQKVEFLVSFYNNEISEKSEIFDDQFSVERPDGSNFTLKIRSTKLEDSAMYFCASSERQGTGNTIYFGEGSWLTVV.

The rearrangement uses TRBV4-2 and TRBJ2-5; 10 bases fit TRBD2. CDR3 length: 16 amino acids. The V and J ends lost 1 base and 5 bases, in that order; junction bases with no gene match: 7. Germline values: CDR1 LGHNA, CDR2 YNFKEQ. CDR3 in amino acids: CASSQAASGGGETQYF. CDR3 DNA sequence: TGTGCCAGCAGCCAAGCGGCTAGCGGGGGCGGGGAGACCCAGTACTTC.

The chain links TRBV19 to TRBJ1-5, with D hard to call. The V gene lost 0 bases and the J gene lost 15 bases, with 9 bases spanning the gap. The CDR3 extends over 11 amino acids. In germline, CDR1 is LNHDA, CDR2 SQIVND (reference sequence). CDR3 DNA: TGTGCCAGTAGTATAGACAGATTCCGGCATTTT. Its translation: CASSIDRFRHF. Full variable domain (remainder filled in from reference TRBV19 and TRBJ1-5): DGGITQSPKYLFRKEGQNVTLSCEQNLNHDAMYWYRQDPGQGLRLIYYSQIVNDFQKGDIAEGYSVSREKKESFPLTVTSAQKNPTAFYLCASSIDRFRHFGDGTRLSIL.

The chain combines TRBV29-1 with TRBJ2-3; the D gene could be TRBD1 or TRBD2 (5 bases each). V lost 4 bases and J lost 4, with 18 bases in between. Per the germline V gene, CDR1 is SQVTM and CDR2 is ANQGSEA. The CDR3 is made up of 15 amino acids. CDR3 region: CSVASGTGWADTQYF. In nucleotides, the CDR3 is TGCAGCGTTGCGTCAGGGACCGGTTGGGCAGATACGCAGTATTTT.

The chain combines TRBV2 with TRBJ1-2; 7 bases fit TRBD1. The V segment lost 7 bases and the J segment 2 bases; nucleotides outside the gene matches: 4. In germline, CDR1 is SNHLY, CDR2 FYNNEI. This CDR3 has 13 residues. CDR3 region: CASNAGQNYGYTF. Written as DNA, the CDR3 is TGTGCCAGCAATGCGGGACAGAACTATGGCTACACCTTC.

The J gene is TRBJ2-7, the V gene TRBV27; possibly TRBD1 for D (6 bases). The CDR3 is 14 residues long. Germline V CDR1 and CDR2: MNHEY, SMNVEV (reference sequence). V shed 5 bases and J shed 3 bases, with 14 bases lying between them. The CDR3 loop is CASSPGTNLYEQYF. As DNA, the CDR3 is TGTGCCAGCAGTCCAGGGACAAACCTCTACGAGCAGTACTTC.

This sequence joins TRBV29-1 and TRBJ2-3; no reliable D call. V was shortened by 7 bases and J by 2 bases, with 7 bases between the two germline ends. The CDR3 length is 11 residues. Germline V gene data show CDR1 as SQVTM and CDR2 as ANQGSEA. DNA for the CDR3: TGCAGCGGGGATTCCACAGATACGCAGTATTTT. It codes for CSGDSTDTQYF.

The CDR3 reads CASSIAPPHGYTF. CDR3 nucleotides: TGTGCCAGTAGTATAGCCCCCCCGCATGGCTACACCTTC. V gene TRBV19 combines with J gene TRBJ1-2; D call uncertain. The CDR3 has 13 amino acids. Germline assignment: CDR1 LNHDA and CDR2 SQIVND (reference sequence). V gave up 1 base and J gave up 6 bases, with 9 bases separating them.

The chain recombines TRBV10-2 with TRBJ2-3, with D maybe TRBD1 (6 bases). From germline, CDR1 is WSHSY and CDR2 SAAADI. The CDR3 is 15 amino acids. Trimming left V 7 bases short and J 4 bases short, with 18 bases between. CDR3 loop: CASIGSRGVADTQYF. The CDR3 coding sequence is TGCGCCAGCATTGGGTCCAGGGGAGTAGCAGATACGCAGTATTTT.

The chain recombines TRBV6-5 with TRBJ1-1, with D uncertain. CDR3 size: 14 residues. CDR1 MNHEY and CDR2 SVGAGI come from the germline V gene. Trimming stripped 2 bases from V and 1 base from J, with 8 bases between. The CDR3 bases are TGTGCCAGCAGTTACCGAGTGGAGAACACTGAAGCTTTCTTT. Protein product: CASSYRVENTEAFF.

This chain connects TRBV6-6 to TRBJ1-2; D not resolved. The CDR3 sequence is 12 residues long. Trimming removed 5 bases at V and 6 bases at J, with 10 bases between. CDR1 and CDR2 (germline): MNHNY, SVGAGI (reference sequence). The CDR3 DNA follows: TGTGCCAGCAGTGGCCAGACCCATGGCTACACCTTC. Protein: CASSGQTHGYTF.

The rearrangement uses TRBV10-3 and TRBJ2-1; unclear D gene. Germline V gene lookup returns CDR1 ENHRY and CDR2 SYGVKD. Trimming removed 1 base from V and 5 bases from J, with 0 bases in between. The CDR3 spans 11 residues. CDR3 residues: CAISEYNEQFF. DNA for the CDR3: TGTGCCATCAGTGAGTACAATGAGCAGTTCTTC.

This chain connects TRBV15 to TRBJ2-2; perhaps TRBD2 as D (6 bases). V was trimmed by 6 bases and J by 4 bases, leaving 15 bases between them. CDR1 is LNHNV and CDR2 is YYDKDF in the germline V gene (reference sequence). This CDR3 contains 15 residues. The CDR3 region is CATRFPGLSTGELFF. CDR3 bases: TGTGCCACCAGGTTTCCGGGACTCTCCACCGGGGAGCTGTTTTTT.

The chain joins TRBV11-2 to TRBJ1-2; D unresolved. Germline V gives CDR1 SGHAT, CDR2 FQNNGV. V shed 3 bases and J shed 5 bases, with 10 bases lying between them. This CDR3 is built from 13 residues. The CDR3 nucleotides are TGTGCCAGCAGCTTCGGCACCATGTATGGCTACACCTTC. Translating it yields CASSFGTMYGYTF.